This TCR beta chain was identified during a study of blood T cells in healthy people across ages. V dropped 1 base and J dropped 6 bases, with 7 bases sitting between them. This CDR3 contains 11 residues. Germline CDR1 is DFQATT and CDR2 is SNEGSKA (reference sequence). This clonotype was counted between two and nine times. Through a sample-barcoded 5' primer and a J-beta primer mix, a second PCR was run for 7 to 11 cycles. TCRdb re-analysed the 5' RACE reads in MiXCR, keeping a single row per CDR3 protein. The sample yields over 750,000 distinct CDR3 sequences, 25% seen once. These sequences were also reported in another study, on T cells of mothers and their children. That source reports: An overlap that was slightly higher, though non-significant, was seen in related mother-child pairs versus unrelated pairs.

The chain combines TRBV20-1 with TRBJ2-7; no definite D call. This receptor was obtained from a boy younger than 18 in good health. Sequencing input: blood. For the CDR3, the DNA is TGCAGTGCTAGAGGAAACGGCGAGCAGTACTTC. Protein sequence: CSARGNGEQYF.